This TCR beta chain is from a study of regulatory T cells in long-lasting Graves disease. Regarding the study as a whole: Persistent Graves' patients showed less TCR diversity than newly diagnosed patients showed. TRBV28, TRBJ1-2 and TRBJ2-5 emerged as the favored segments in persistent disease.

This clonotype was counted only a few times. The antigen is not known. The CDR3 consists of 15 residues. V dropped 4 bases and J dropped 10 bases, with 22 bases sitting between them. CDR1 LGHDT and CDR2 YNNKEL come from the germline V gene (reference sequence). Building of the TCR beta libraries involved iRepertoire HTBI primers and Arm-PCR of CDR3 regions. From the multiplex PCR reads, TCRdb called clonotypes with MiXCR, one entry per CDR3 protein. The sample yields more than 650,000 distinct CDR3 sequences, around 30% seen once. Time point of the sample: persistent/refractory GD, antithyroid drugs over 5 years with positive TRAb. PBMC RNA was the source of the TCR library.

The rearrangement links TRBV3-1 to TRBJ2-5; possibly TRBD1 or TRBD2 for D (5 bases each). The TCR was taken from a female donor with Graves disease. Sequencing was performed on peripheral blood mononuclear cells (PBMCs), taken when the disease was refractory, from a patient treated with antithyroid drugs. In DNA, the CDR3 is TGTGCCAGCAGCCGCCCTTTACCGGGACCAACCGTCCAGTACTTC. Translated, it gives CASSRPLPGPTVQYF.